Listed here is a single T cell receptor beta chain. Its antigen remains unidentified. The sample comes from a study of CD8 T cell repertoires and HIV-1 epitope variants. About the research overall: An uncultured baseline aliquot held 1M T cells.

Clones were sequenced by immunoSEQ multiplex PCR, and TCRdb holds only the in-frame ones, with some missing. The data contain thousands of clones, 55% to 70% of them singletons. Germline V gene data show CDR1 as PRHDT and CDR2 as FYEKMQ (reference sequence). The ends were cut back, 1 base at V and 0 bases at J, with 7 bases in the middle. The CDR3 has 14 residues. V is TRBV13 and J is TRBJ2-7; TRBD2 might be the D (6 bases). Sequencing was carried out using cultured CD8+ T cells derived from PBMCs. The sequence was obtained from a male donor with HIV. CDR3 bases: TGTGCCAGCAGCTTAGCCGGGAGCTCCTACGAGCAGTACTTC. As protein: CASSLAGSSYEQYF.